The 29 T cell receptor beta chains given below trace back to one sample, sequenced in a study of blood T cell repertoires in COVID-19. Generated by immunoSEQ multiplex PCR, the TCRdb table keeps only in-frame clones and is missing some. The table shows some 260,000 clones, with approximately 84% occurring only once. Material for sequencing was PBMCs or T cells enriched from blood (not recorded which). The receptors derive from a man aged 40-49 years who had recovered from COVID-19.

V gene TRBV18 combines with J gene TRBJ1-6; a possible D gene is TRBD1 (6 bases). The CDR3 is made up of 16 amino acids. The germline V gene encodes CDR1 KGHSH and CDR2 LQKENI. V lost 6 bases and J 8 bases, leaving 20 bases between the germline ends. The CDR3 reads CASSPGTGLGDSPLHF. The CDR3 DNA follows: TGTGCCAGCTCGCCGGGCACAGGGCTTGGGGATTCACCCCTCCACTTT.

The V call is TRBV2, the J call TRBJ2-2, with unresolved D. Germline CDR1 and CDR2: SNHLY and FYNNEI. The CDR3 is made up of 16 amino acids. V was pared by 6 bases and J by 2 bases, with 16 bases between. The CDR3 DNA reads as TGTGCCAGCAGCGCCATGAGATCACCAAACACCGGGGAGCTGTTTTTT. Translating it yields CASSAMRSPNTGELFF.

The V and J genes are TRBV9 and TRBJ2-7, with TRBD2 matching over 11 bases. The V segment lost 3 bases and the J segment 5 bases; nucleotides outside the gene matches: 7. This CDR3 has 15 residues. Germline CDR1 and CDR2: SGDLS and YYNGEE. The CDR3 sequence: CASSASGRRFNEQYF. The CDR3 region has the DNA TGTGCCAGCAGCGCTAGCGGGAGGAGATTCAACGAGCAGTACTTC.

The V and J genes are TRBV28 and TRBJ2-3; TRBD1 is a possible D gene (6 bases). Trimming took 11 bases from V and 2 from J, leaving 17 bases between them. The CDR3 has 14 residues. Germline CDR1 and CDR2: MDHEN and SYDVKM. The CDR3 protein is CALRGGPDTDTQYF. CDR3 in DNA: TGTGCCTTGCGAGGGGGACCAGACACAGATACGCAGTATTTT.

The chain recombines TRBV6-4 with TRBJ1-1; D unclear. The CDR3 extends over 13 amino acids. The germline V and J ends were trimmed by 11 bases and 3 bases, with 16 bases remaining between them. Germline V gene sequence: CDR1 MRHNA, CDR2 SNTAGT. This CDR3 is CASPRELDTEAFF. CDR3 coding DNA: TGTGCCTCCCCAAGAGAATTGGACACTGAAGCTTTCTTT.

The genes are TRBV28 and TRBJ1-1; 11 bases fit TRBD1. Germline V lookup: CDR1 MDHEN, CDR2 SYDVKM. V trimming: 6 bases; J trimming: 0 bases; junction bases outside the gene matches: 6. This CDR3 spans 16 amino acids. CDR3 sequence: CASSLWTGGLNTEAFF. The CDR3 nucleotides are TGTGCCAGCAGCCTTTGGACAGGGGGCTTGAACACTGAAGCTTTCTTT.

V gene TRBV10-3 combines with J gene TRBJ1-5, with 9 bases that match TRBD1. This CDR3 region has 14 residues. Germline CDR1 ENHRY, CDR2 SYGVKD. Trimming at V came to 4 bases and at J to 6 bases, leaving 4 bases not matched to a gene. The DNA for the CDR3 is TGTGCCATCAGTGGAGACAGGGGGGGTCAGCCCCAGCATTTT. As protein: CAISGDRGGQPQHF.

This clone was counted only a few times. The V and J genes are TRBV5-1 and TRBJ2-7; D is perhaps TRBD2 (6 bases). Trimming cost V 1 base and J 9 bases, with 20 bases left between them. This CDR3 contains 15 residues. CDR1 is SGHRS, CDR2 YFSETQ, per germline. The CDR3 sequence: CASSLMGGPYEGQYF. DNA for the CDR3: TGCGCCAGCAGCTTGATGGGGGGACCCTACGAAGGGCAGTACTTC.

The chain is built from TRBV27 and TRBJ2-1; 7 bases match TRBD1. CDR3 length: 16 amino acids. Germline CDR1 reads MNHEY; CDR2 reads SMNVEV (reference sequence). J gave up 8 bases and V 7 bases, and 17 bases lay outside the gene matches. As DNA, the CDR3 is TGTGCCAGCAACCGACAGGGCCCCCCAACAAAAGATGAGCAGTTCTTC. Amino acid sequence: CASNRQGPPTKDEQFF.

This chain connects TRBV7-9 to TRBJ2-1; 9 positions match TRBD2. V dropped 1 base and J dropped 9; count of bases not matched to a gene: 7. The germline CDR1 and CDR2 sequences are SEHNR and FQNEAQ (reference sequence). The CDR3 extends over 15 amino acids. This chain's CDR3 is CASSLVGGAGGEQFF. In nucleotides, the CDR3 is TGTGCCAGCAGCTTAGTAGGGGGAGCGGGAGGTGAGCAGTTCTTC.

This chain joins TRBV18 and TRBJ1-1, with D tentatively TRBD1 (6 bases). Trimming removed 2 bases at V and 3 bases at J, with 7 bases between. The CDR3 is made up of 13 amino acids. Germline-derived CDR1 and CDR2 are KGHSH and LQKENI. In nucleotides, the CDR3 is TGTGCCAGCTCACCAAACAGGGACACTGAAGCTTTCTTT. Its translation is CASSPNRDTEAFF.

This chain joins TRBV28 and TRBJ2-3, with 7 bases identical to TRBD1. The CDR3 contains 18 residues. CDR1 is MDHEN and CDR2 is SYDVKM in the germline V gene. The ends lost 5 bases at V and 1 base at J; junction bases unmatched: 15. CDR3 protein: CASSTGDGTIAGTDTQYF. The CDR3 nucleotides are TGTGCCAGCAGTACAGGGGACGGGACCATCGCGGGCACAGATACGCAGTATTTT.

The chain joins TRBV19 to TRBJ1-6; D gene unclear. The germline gives CDR1 LNHDA, CDR2 SQIVND (reference sequence). V shed 3 bases and J shed 4 bases, with 13 bases lying between them. This CDR3 spans 16 amino acids. CDR3 in DNA: TGTGCCAGTAGTATGTCGGTACTTCTATATAATTCACCCCTCCACTTT. Residues: CASSMSVLLYNSPLHF. The full variable domain, completed using reference TRBV19 and TRBJ1-6, is DGGITQSPKYLFRKEGQNVTLSCEQNLNHDAMYWYRQDPGQGLRLIYYSQIVNDFQKGDIAEGYSVSREKKESFPLTVTSAQKNPTAFYLCASSMSVLLYNSPLHFGNGTRLTVT.

The rearrangement uses TRBV12-3 or TRBV12-4 and TRBJ1-2, with 7 bases matching TRBD1. The V segment lost 5 bases and the J segment 4 bases; nucleotides outside the gene matches: 1. The CDR3 consists of 12 residues. CDR3 in DNA: TGTGCCAGCAGTCGGACAGGCTATGGCTACACCTTC. It specifies CASSRTGYGYTF.

This sequence joins TRBV11-2 and TRBJ1-1; TRBD1 might be the D (6 bases). CDR1 is SGHAT and CDR2 is FQNNGV in the germline V gene. V dropped 1 base and J dropped 5 bases, with 11 bases sitting between them. This CDR3 spans 14 amino acids. CDR3 nucleotides: TGTGCCAGCAGCTTAGGGGAACAGGGAACTGAAGCTTTCTTT. Protein product: CASSLGEQGTEAFF.

The rearrangement joins TRBV13 to TRBJ2-5; D gene unclear. V was shortened by 5 bases and J by 3 bases, with 13 bases between the two germline ends. Germline V CDR1 and CDR2: PRHDT, FYEKMQ (reference sequence). This CDR3 has 14 residues. The chain's CDR3 is CASSRRMAEETQYF. The DNA of the CDR3 is TGTGCCAGCAGCCGGAGAATGGCGGAAGAGACCCAGTACTTC.

This sequence joins TRBV2 and TRBJ1-1, with D tentatively TRBD1 (6 bases). Per germline, CDR1 SNHLY and CDR2 FYNNEI. The CDR3 covers 14 residues. With 5 bases removed from V and 0 bases from J, the gap between germline ends came to 10 bases. The CDR3 nucleotides are TGTGCCAGCAGTCGGACAGAAGTGAACACTGAAGCTTTCTTT. The encoded protein is CASSRTEVNTEAFF.

On this clone itself: Other DNA sequences from this sample encode an identical CDR3 as well. The chain employs TRBV7-3 and TRBJ1-2; 7 nucleotides line up with TRBD1. The CDR3 loop spans 13 amino acids. With V trimmed by 4 bases and J by 8 bases, 7 bases remained unmatched. Germline CDR1 SGHTA, CDR2 FQGTGA. The DNA for the CDR3 is TGTGCCAGCAGCTCGCGGACAGGAGAAGGCTACACCTTC. Amino acid sequence: CASSSRTGEGYTF.

This sequence joins TRBV2 and TRBJ1-1; D unclear. The germline gives CDR1 SNHLY, CDR2 FYNNEI. Trimming cost V 10 bases and J 2 bases, with 14 bases left between them. The CDR3 covers 13 residues. The CDR3 sequence: CATTLLRNTEAFF. The CDR3 DNA reads TGTGCCACAACCCTCCTAAGAAACACTGAAGCTTTCTTT. The complete variable domain, with remaining parts taken from reference TRBV2 and TRBJ1-1, reads EPEVTQTPSHQVTQMGQEVILRCVPISNHLYFYWYRQILGQKVEFLVSFYNNEISEKSEIFDDQFSVERPDGSNFTLKIRSTKLEDSAMYFCATTLLRNTEAFFGQGTRLTVV.

This chain uses TRBV7-6 with TRBJ1-1; D unresolved. CDR1 SGHVS and CDR2 FNYEAQ come from the germline V gene. The V end was cut by 2 bases, the J end by 0 bases, with 16 bases between. The CDR3 consists of 17 residues. The CDR3 protein is CASSLYGTVEMNTEAFF. In DNA, the CDR3 is TGTGCCAGCAGCTTATATGGTACGGTTGAGATGAACACTGAAGCTTTCTTT.

This chain links TRBV6-5 with TRBJ1-2, with no clear D. The CDR3 totals 16 residues. Germline CDR1 is MNHEY and CDR2 is SVGAGI. V was clipped by 0 bases and J by 0 bases, with 11 bases between them. CDR3: CASSYSMVEANYGYTF. The CDR3 nucleotides read TGTGCCAGCAGTTACTCGATGGTTGAGGCTAACTATGGCTACACCTTC.

The chain combines TRBV5-6 with TRBJ2-7; D is undetermined. Germline loops: CDR1 SGHDT, CDR2 YYEEEE. Between the trimmed V and J ends, which lost 2 bases and 1 base, there was a span of 10 bases. The CDR3 covers 14 residues. The CDR3 protein is CASSFFSPSYEQYF. In DNA form, the CDR3 reads TGTGCCAGCAGCTTTTTTTCCCCTTCCTACGAGCAGTACTTC.

The rearrangement uses TRBV5-1 and TRBJ2-7; TRBD2 matches at 8 bases. This CDR3 contains 16 residues. CDR1 and CDR2 from the germline V gene are SGHRS and YFSETQ. Trimming removed 3 bases from V and 3 bases from J; junction bases left unmatched: 11. This CDR3 is CASSSTALAGSYEQYF. The CDR3 DNA follows: TGCGCCAGCAGCTCCACAGCCTTAGCGGGGAGCTACGAGCAGTACTTC.

CDR3 loop: CAWGAGQPQHF. CDR3 DNA sequence: TGTGCCTGGGGCGCCGGGCAGCCCCAGCATTTT. The rearrangement links TRBV30 to TRBJ1-5, with D hard to call. The V end lost 5 bases, the J end lost 7 bases, and 9 bases lay between the germline ends. The CDR3 covers 11 residues. Germline loops: CDR1 GTSNPN, CDR2 SVGIG (reference sequence).

The chain is built from TRBV28 and TRBJ2-3; 8 nucleotides line up with TRBD2. Germline values: CDR1 MDHEN, CDR2 SYDVKM. V lost 3 bases and J lost 2; bases outside the gene matches: 4. This CDR3 region has 15 residues. Here the CDR3 reads CASSFQRGITDTQYF. CDR3 DNA: TGTGCCAGCAGTTTTCAGCGGGGGATCACAGATACGCAGTATTTT. Complete variable domain (other parts from reference TRBV28 and TRBJ2-3): DVKVTQSSRYLVKRTGEKVFLECVQDMDHENMFWYRQDPGLGLRLIYFSYDVKMKEKGDIPEGYSVSREKKERFSLILESASTNQTSMYLCASSFQRGITDTQYFGPGTRLTVL.

In its sample, this clone was seen once. The V call is TRBV24-1, the J call TRBJ1-2, with D tentatively TRBD1 (5 bases). Germline V gene lookup returns CDR1 KGHDR and CDR2 SFDVKD. This CDR3 region has 12 residues. The V and J ends lost 7 bases and 4 bases respectively, with 9 bases between them. The CDR3 DNA reads TGTGCCACCAGCCAGGGAGGCTATGGCTACACCTTC. Translating gives CATSQGGYGYTF.

This rearrangement joins TRBV23-1 to TRBJ1-2; a weak D match, TRBD1 (6 bases). TRBV23-1 is an ORF for which the function is uncertain. The V end lost 4 bases, the J end lost 4 bases, and 19 bases lay between the germline ends. This CDR3 contains 16 residues. DNA of the CDR3: TGCGCCAGCAGTCCCAGGGGCCGAGGATTTTCCTATGGCTACACCTTC. It is translated as CASSPRGRGFSYGYTF.

This clone was counted once. The CDR3 loop reads CASSSVRVTGGNYNSPLHF. The CDR3 region has the DNA TGTGCCAGCAGTTCCGTTCGGGTGACAGGGGGAAACTATAATTCACCCCTCCACTTT. V is TRBV27 and J is TRBJ1-6, with 9 bases identical to TRBD1. V gave up 4 bases and J gave up 3 bases; unmatched junction bases: 13. CDR3 size: 19 residues. Germline V lookup: CDR1 MNHEY, CDR2 SMNVEV (reference sequence).

The chain's CDR3 is CASSPPSLSYEQYF. The CDR3 nucleotides are TGTGCCAGCTCACCACCGAGCCTCTCCTACGAGCAGTACTTC. V gene TRBV18 combines with J gene TRBJ2-7; D remains unclear. This CDR3 is built from 14 residues. The V gene lost 0 bases and the J gene lost 0 bases, with 6 bases spanning the gap. Germline V gene data show CDR1 as KGHSH and CDR2 as LQKENI.